This entry lists 16 T cell receptor beta chains sequenced from one sample in a study of CD8+CD57+ T cells in acquired aplastic anemia. TCR beta VDJ and CDR3 profiles were obtained from a genomic DNA template. TCRdb redid the calling of the reads with MiXCR, one entry per CDR3 protein. The data contain 150,000 to 200,000 distinct CDR3 sequences, about 64% of them singletons. Input material: sorted CD4+, CD8+, or CD8+CD57+ T cells (not recorded which) from PBMCs. The receptor source for this set is a human donor with severe aplastic anemia or a healthy control (not recorded which).

This clonotype was observed many times. The gene calls are TRBV7-2 and TRBJ2-7; weak D call: TRBD1 (5 bases). V dropped 2 bases and J dropped 1 base, with 9 bases sitting between them. CDR1 is SGHTA and CDR2 is FQGNSA in the germline V gene. The CDR3 loop spans 14 amino acids. The CDR3 nucleotides are TGTGCCAGCAGCTTACATAGGGGTTCCTACGAGCAGTACTTC. It yields the protein CASSLHRGSYEQYF.

This clonotype was seen many times. This chain links TRBV12-3 or TRBV12-4 with TRBJ2-2, with no clear D. This CDR3 is 14 amino acids long. V lost 2 bases, J lost 4 bases, and 8 bases lay in between. DNA for the CDR3: TGTGCCAGCAGTTTAATCGCGAGCACCGGGGAGCTGTTTTTT. Translated: CASSLIASTGELFF.

The chain joins TRBV13 to TRBJ2-3; D remains unclear. The V end was cut by 5 bases, the J end by 3 bases, with 15 bases between. Germline values: CDR1 PRHDT, CDR2 FYEKMQ (reference sequence). The CDR3 sequence is 15 residues long. This chain's CDR3 is CASSRFERRTDTQYF. In DNA form, the CDR3 reads TGTGCCAGCAGCAGATTCGAAAGGAGAACAGATACGCAGTATTTT.

As concerns this clonotype: The CDR3 does not end in the conserved phenylalanine or tryptophan, so this is likely a read error. V is TRBV2 and J is TRBJ1-6; a weak D match, TRBD1 (5 bases). The germline V gene encodes CDR1 SNHLY and CDR2 FYNNEI. Trimming pared 7 bases from V and 7 bases from J, leaving 14 bases between. This CDR3 is 14 amino acids long. CDR3 loop: CASTEMGVNSPLHS. For the CDR3, the DNA is TGTGCCAGCACCGAGATGGGGGTAAATTCACCCCTCCACTCT.

About this clonotype itself: The junction does not match germline at one end; this may be a read error. The V and J genes are TRBV5-4 and TRBJ2-1; 7 bases agree with TRBD1. Germline V CDR1 and CDR2: SGHNT, YYREEE (reference sequence). CDR3 length: 14 amino acids. CDR3 bases: TGTGCCAGCAGCTTCCCGGGACAGTACAGTGAGCAGTTCTTC. As protein: CASSFPGQYSEQFF.

A single count supports this clonotype. Without the conserved terminal phenylalanine or tryptophan, this CDR3 likely stems from a read error. The chain couples TRBV7-9 to TRBJ2-7; D is possibly TRBD1 or TRBD2 (6 bases each). This CDR3 is built from 15 residues. In germline, CDR1 is SEHNR, CDR2 FQNEAQ (reference sequence). Deletions cut 1 base from V and 5 bases from J, with 15 bases between. The DNA of the CDR3 is TGTGCCAGCAGCTTAGGGGGGGCCGCCCGGGACGAGCAGTACCTC. As protein: CASSLGGAARDEQYL.

This clonotype has only a few counts. The chain combines TRBV24-1 with TRBJ2-2; 8 nucleotides align to TRBD1. Trimming cost V 9 bases and J 1 base; bases outside gene matches: 0. Germline V gene data show CDR1 as KGHDR and CDR2 as SFDVKD. The CDR3 runs to 13 residues. The CDR3 DNA sequence: TGTGCCACCGGACAGGGGAACACCGGGGAGCTGTTTTTT. Its protein product is CATGQGNTGELFF.

This clonotype was seen just once. J is TRBJ1-4 and V is TRBV11-2; D is perhaps TRBD1 (5 bases). The CDR3 runs 15 residues. Germline CDR1 SGHAT, CDR2 FQNNGV. Trimming stripped 1 base from V and 5 bases from J, with 11 bases between. CDR3 residues: CASSLVKGMNEKLFF. CDR3 nucleotides: TGTGCCAGCAGCTTAGTCAAGGGGATGAATGAAAAACTGTTTTTT.

CDR3 sequence (DNA): TGTGCCAGCAGCTCCCGTAATCCGGAGACCCAGTACTTC. It codes for CASSSRNPETQYF. The gene calls are TRBV9 and TRBJ2-5; D ambiguous. V was shortened by 4 bases and J by 5 bases, with 12 bases between the two germline ends. The CDR3 covers 13 residues. Germline assignment: CDR1 SGDLS and CDR2 YYNGEE.

The V gene is TRBV7-9, the J gene TRBJ1-2; D perhaps matches TRBD1 (5 bases). Trimming shortened V by 5 bases and J by 5 bases, and 12 bases separated the two germline ends. There are 13 residues in the CDR3. Germline V gene data show CDR1 as SEHNR and CDR2 as FQNEAQ (reference sequence). The CDR3 sequence is CASSDGDVYGYTF. Written as DNA, the CDR3 is TGTGCCAGCAGCGATGGGGACGTTTATGGCTACACCTTC.

The V and J genes are TRBV2 and TRBJ2-7, with unresolved D. This CDR3 contains 12 residues. Germline V gene data show CDR1 as SNHLY and CDR2 as FYNNEI. Trimming removed 1 base from V and 4 bases from J, with 5 bases in between. The DNA of the CDR3 is TGTGCCAGCAGTGAAGGGAATTACGAGCAGTACTTC. Amino acid sequence: CASSEGNYEQYF.

Here the CDR3 reads CASSLNPLARTYEQGEGNTEAFF. In nucleotides, the CDR3 is TGTGCCAGCAGCTTAAATCCGCTAGCACGCACCTACGAGCAGGGAGAAGGAAACACTGAAGCTTTCTTT. The chain links TRBV7-2 to TRBJ1-1; weak D call: TRBD1 (5 bases). Looked up from germline, CDR1 is SGHTA and CDR2 is FQGNSA. The V end was cut by 2 bases, the J end by 2 bases, with 36 bases between. The CDR3 length is 23 residues.

Here the CDR3 reads CASSETFQGNYGYTF. CDR3 nucleotides: TGTGCCAGTAGCGAAACATTCCAGGGAAACTATGGCTACACCTTC. The chain employs TRBV19 and TRBJ1-2; TRBD1 might be the D (5 bases). Trimming shortened V by 6 bases and J by 2 bases, and 16 bases separated the two germline ends. Germline V CDR1 and CDR2: LNHDA, SQIVND (reference sequence). The length of the CDR3 is 15 residues.

The rearrangement joins TRBV12-3 or TRBV12-4 to TRBJ2-5; D is perhaps TRBD1 (6 bases). V was pared by 5 bases and J by 2 bases, with 15 bases between. CDR3 length: 15 residues. This CDR3 is CASSMADRGQETQYF. DNA of the CDR3: TGTGCCAGCAGTATGGCTGATAGGGGGCAAGAGACCCAGTACTTC.

This rearrangement joins TRBV15 to TRBJ1-5; perhaps TRBD1 as D (5 bases). Germline assignment: CDR1 LNHNV and CDR2 YYDKDF (reference sequence). The CDR3 sequence is 13 residues long. Trimming shortened V by 3 bases and J by 3 bases, and 6 bases separated the two germline ends. CDR3 sequence (DNA): TGTGCCACCAGCAGGGGGGACAATCAGCCCCAGCATTTT. Its translation is CATSRGDNQPQHF.

This clonotype was detected ten times or more. The V gene is TRBV10-3, the J gene TRBJ1-2, with 7 bases lining up with TRBD1. Trimming cost V 11 bases and J 8 bases; bases outside gene matches: 8. The CDR3 runs 11 residues. The germline gives CDR1 ENHRY, CDR2 SYGVKD. The CDR3, as DNA: TGTGCCGTCGGACAGGTGGAAGGCTACACCTTC. Translating it yields CAVGQVEGYTF.